This is a list of T cell receptor beta chains from one sample in a study of beta chain features in type 1 diabetes. Profiling relied on immunoSEQ multiplex PCR, and the TCRdb table lists in-frame clones only, not all of them. Of 600,000 or so clones listed, more than 13% are singletons. Sequenced sample: naive CD4+ T cells from blood. The source of these receptors is a man between 18 and 29 years old with type 1 diabetes. Both conserved end residues are part of each CDR3. The order of the fields is J gene, D gene, clone size, V gene, CDR3 DNA, CDR3 protein. A D gene is named only where the DNA matches it firmly. Clone size is shown for a subset of rows, as once, few, many or a class of expanded clone.

j_gene: TRBJ1-5
d_gene: .
abundance: few
v_gene: TRBV30
CDR3nt: TGTGCCTGGTCTTCAGGGTACCGAGATAATCAGCCCCAGCATTTT
CDR3aa: CAWSSGYRDNQPQHF

j_gene: TRBJ2-3
d_gene: TRBD2
abundance: .
v_gene: TRBV29-1
CDR3nt: TGCAGCGTTGTTGGATCAGCGGGAGGGGGCACAGATACGCAGTATTTT
CDR3aa: CSVVGSAGGGTDTQYF

j_gene: TRBJ2-5
d_gene: TRBD1
abundance: .
v_gene: TRBV25-1
CDR3nt: TGTGCCAGCAGTGATGATGCCGGGACAGCTAAACAAGAGACCCAGTACTTC
CDR3aa: CASSDDAGTAKQETQYF

j_gene: TRBJ1-4
d_gene: .
abundance: .
v_gene: TRBV9
CDR3nt: TGTGCCAGCAGCGTAGCTGGATGGACAGCGGACGAAAAACTGTTTTTT
CDR3aa: CASSVAGWTADEKLFF

j_gene: TRBJ2-7
d_gene: .
abundance: .
v_gene: TRBV7-9
CDR3nt: TGTGCCAGCAGCTTAATAAGGCGGCCCTACGAGCAGTACTTC
CDR3aa: CASSLIRRPYEQYF

j_gene: TRBJ2-1
d_gene: .
abundance: few
v_gene: TRBV7-2
CDR3nt: TGTGCCAGTCTAGAAACCCGTGACAATGAGCAGTTCTTC
CDR3aa: CASLETRDNEQFF

j_gene: TRBJ2-1
d_gene: .
abundance: .
v_gene: TRBV16
CDR3nt: TGTGCCAGCAGCCGTCCCTTAGTTGAGCAGTTCTTC
CDR3aa: CASSRPLVEQFF

j_gene: TRBJ1-5
d_gene: .
abundance: .
v_gene: TRBV7-2
CDR3nt: TGTGCCAGCAGCCAGGGATCAAATCAGCCCCAGCATTTT
CDR3aa: CASSQGSNQPQHF

j_gene: TRBJ2-7
d_gene: TRBD1
abundance: few
v_gene: TRBV19
CDR3nt: TGTGCCAGTAGTTGGGGACAGGGCGTCTACGAGCAGTACTTC
CDR3aa: CASSWGQGVYEQYF

j_gene: TRBJ2-5
d_gene: .
abundance: few
v_gene: TRBV10-3
CDR3nt: TGTGCCATCAGTGACAGACAAGAGACCCAGTACTTC
CDR3aa: CAISDRQETQYF

j_gene: TRBJ2-3
d_gene: .
abundance: few
v_gene: TRBV6-5
CDR3nt: TGTGCCAGCAGTTACCCAGGTGCAGATACGCAGTATTTT
CDR3aa: CASSYPGADTQYF

j_gene: TRBJ2-1
d_gene: .
abundance: few
v_gene: TRBV29-1
CDR3nt: TGCAGCGTTGACCCAATGGGGTACAATGAGCAGTTCTTC
CDR3aa: CSVDPMGYNEQFF

j_gene: TRBJ1-1
d_gene: .
abundance: .
v_gene: TRBV7-2
CDR3nt: TGTGCCAGCAGCCCGAGTGGGGACTGGGACCTTGAAGCTTTCTTT
CDR3aa: CASSPSGDWDLEAFF

j_gene: TRBJ2-5
d_gene: .
abundance: .
v_gene: TRBV25-1
CDR3nt: TGTGCCAGCACCACCCCCCAGAAGTACCAAGAGACCCAGTACTTC
CDR3aa: CASTTPQKYQETQYF

j_gene: TRBJ1-1
d_gene: .
abundance: .
v_gene: TRBV2
CDR3nt: TGTGCCTCGACCATCAGGGCAGTGAACACTGAAGCTTTCTTT
CDR3aa: CASTIRAVNTEAFF

j_gene: TRBJ2-2
d_gene: TRBD1
abundance: .
v_gene: TRBV4-2
CDR3nt: TGTGCCAGCAGCCAAAGGGACAGGGAGAACACCGGGGAGCTGTTTTTT
CDR3aa: CASSQRDRENTGELFF

j_gene: TRBJ2-7
d_gene: .
abundance: .
v_gene: TRBV7-9
CDR3nt: TGTGCCAGCAGCTTAGTACCGGGGGAGCAGTACTTC
CDR3aa: CASSLVPGEQYF

j_gene: TRBJ1-1
d_gene: .
abundance: few
v_gene: TRBV7-3
CDR3nt: TGTGCCAGCAGCCTCACACAGAACACTGAAGCTTTCTTT
CDR3aa: CASSLTQNTEAFF

j_gene: TRBJ2-7
d_gene: .
abundance: .
v_gene: TRBV10-3
CDR3nt: TGTGCCATCAGACCGCAGTCCGAAAAAGGCGAGCAGTACTTC
CDR3aa: CAIRPQSEKGEQYF

j_gene: TRBJ2-1
d_gene: .
abundance: few
v_gene: TRBV25-1
CDR3nt: TGTGCCACCCGCGAAGGGGTAAATGAGCAGTTCTTC
CDR3aa: CATREGVNEQFF

j_gene: TRBJ2-5
d_gene: .
abundance: once
v_gene: TRBV29-1
CDR3nt: TGCAGCGTTGCTGTTGGTGAGACTCAGTACTTC
CDR3aa: CSVAVGETQYF

j_gene: TRBJ2-7
d_gene: .
abundance: .
v_gene: TRBV7-9
CDR3nt: TGTGCCAGCAGCGATCTGGGACCACCGTACTTC
CDR3aa: CASSDLGPPYF

j_gene: TRBJ2-5
d_gene: .
abundance: .
v_gene: TRBV15
CDR3nt: TGTGCCACCAGCAGAGCCAGGGAAGAGACCCAGTACTTC
CDR3aa: CATSRAREETQYF

j_gene: TRBJ1-5
d_gene: .
abundance: .
v_gene: TRBV5-4
CDR3nt: TGTGCCAGCAGCTCTAAGGATAGCAATCAGCCCCAGCATTTT
CDR3aa: CASSSKDSNQPQHF

j_gene: TRBJ2-1
d_gene: .
abundance: .
v_gene: TRBV27
CDR3nt: TGTGCCAGCAGTTTGTGGGCCTCGGGTGAGCAGTTCTTC
CDR3aa: CASSLWASGEQFF

j_gene: TRBJ1-3
d_gene: .
abundance: few
v_gene: TRBV30
CDR3nt: TGTGCCTGGAGGTGGGGTTCAGGAAACACCATATATTTT
CDR3aa: CAWRWGSGNTIYF

j_gene: TRBJ1-1
d_gene: .
abundance: few
v_gene: TRBV7-9
CDR3nt: TGTGCCAGCACCCGTGGCGGCGGGTACACTGAAGCTTTCTTT
CDR3aa: CASTRGGGYTEAFF

j_gene: TRBJ2-5
d_gene: .
abundance: .
v_gene: TRBV6-1
CDR3nt: TGTGCCAGCAGTGAAGCAGGACAAGAGACCCAGTACTTC
CDR3aa: CASSEAGQETQYF

j_gene: TRBJ1-2
d_gene: TRBD1
abundance: .
v_gene: TRBV7-3
CDR3nt: TGTGCCAGCAGCCCCGGGACAGGGTATGATGGCTACACCTTC
CDR3aa: CASSPGTGYDGYTF

j_gene: TRBJ1-4
d_gene: .
abundance: few
v_gene: TRBV7-9
CDR3nt: TGTGCCAGCAGCTTTGATTGGGGTGGAGGTGAAAAACTGTTTTTT
CDR3aa: CASSFDWGGGEKLFF

j_gene: TRBJ2-3
d_gene: .
abundance: .
v_gene: TRBV5-4
CDR3nt: TGTGCCAGCAGCTCCTCCGGGACTAGCACAGATACGCAGTATTTT
CDR3aa: CASSSSGTSTDTQYF

j_gene: TRBJ1-4
d_gene: .
abundance: few
v_gene: TRBV9
CDR3nt: TGTGCCAGCAGCGCGCGAAGGACTAATGAAAAACTGTTTTTT
CDR3aa: CASSARRTNEKLFF

j_gene: TRBJ1-2
d_gene: TRBD1
abundance: few
v_gene: TRBV27
CDR3nt: TGTGCCAGCAGTCCACACGACAGGGGTTATGGCTACACCTTC
CDR3aa: CASSPHDRGYGYTF

j_gene: TRBJ2-7
d_gene: TRBD1
abundance: few
v_gene: TRBV25-1
CDR3nt: TGTGCCAGCACCGGGACAGGGACGTACGAGCAGTACTTC
CDR3aa: CASTGTGTYEQYF

j_gene: TRBJ1-2
d_gene: .
abundance: few
v_gene: TRBV21-1
CDR3nt: TGTGCCAGCCCCCCAGAAGAATATGGCTACACCTTC
CDR3aa: CASPPEEYGYTF

j_gene: TRBJ2-1
d_gene: .
abundance: few
v_gene: TRBV2
CDR3nt: TGTGCCAGCATGATTTACAATGAGCAGTTCTTC
CDR3aa: CASMIYNEQFF

j_gene: TRBJ2-3
d_gene: TRBD2
abundance: .
v_gene: TRBV29-1
CDR3nt: TGCAGCGTTTCCCTAGCGGCGACAGATACGCAGTATTTT
CDR3aa: CSVSLAATDTQYF

j_gene: TRBJ2-5
d_gene: .
abundance: .
v_gene: TRBV14
CDR3nt: TGTGCCAGCAGCCGGGGGACGGCTGTTCAAGAGACCCAGTACTTC
CDR3aa: CASSRGTAVQETQYF

j_gene: TRBJ2-7
d_gene: .
abundance: few
v_gene: TRBV5-6
CDR3nt: TGTGCCAGCAGCTCCAACAGGGTTTACGAGCAGTACTTC
CDR3aa: CASSSNRVYEQYF

j_gene: TRBJ2-1
d_gene: TRBD2
abundance: .
v_gene: TRBV19
CDR3nt: TGTGCCAGTAGTATCGAAGGACTAGCGGGACGGTATGAGCAGTTCTTC
CDR3aa: CASSIEGLAGRYEQFF

j_gene: TRBJ2-5
d_gene: TRBD1
abundance: few
v_gene: TRBV10-3
CDR3nt: TGTGCCATCAGATCAACCGGACAGGTGGAGACCCAGTACTTC
CDR3aa: CAIRSTGQVETQYF

j_gene: TRBJ1-5
d_gene: .
abundance: .
v_gene: TRBV18
CDR3nt: TGTGCCAGCTCCTTTTGGTTGAGAGGGCATAGCAATCAGCCCCAGCATTTT
CDR3aa: CASSFWLRGHSNQPQHF

j_gene: TRBJ2-7
d_gene: TRBD2
abundance: few
v_gene: TRBV29-1
CDR3nt: TGCAGCGTCTCCCTAGCGGGAGGGCCCCGCTCCTACGAGCAGTACTTC
CDR3aa: CSVSLAGGPRSYEQYF

j_gene: TRBJ2-3
d_gene: .
abundance: few
v_gene: TRBV7-9
CDR3nt: TGTGCCAGCCCTCTGAGGGGAGCTAGCACAGATACGCAGTATTTT
CDR3aa: CASPLRGASTDTQYF

j_gene: TRBJ2-6
d_gene: .
abundance: few
v_gene: TRBV7-9
CDR3nt: TGTGCCAGCAGCTTAGCGGAAGGGGGCTCTGGGGCCAACGTCCTGACTTTC
CDR3aa: CASSLAEGGSGANVLTF

j_gene: TRBJ1-2
d_gene: TRBD1
abundance: .
v_gene: TRBV7-9
CDR3nt: TGTGCCAGCAGCTCCGGGACAGCGAATTCCTATGGCTACACCTTC
CDR3aa: CASSSGTANSYGYTF

j_gene: TRBJ1-1
d_gene: .
abundance: .
v_gene: TRBV30
CDR3nt: TGTGCCTGGAGTGAACGGGTCCGAAACACTGAAGCTTTCTTT
CDR3aa: CAWSERVRNTEAFF

j_gene: TRBJ2-7
d_gene: .
abundance: few
v_gene: TRBV5-6
CDR3nt: TGTGCCAGCTCCCCTTTTGGGACGGGCTCGGCCTACGAGCAGTACTTC
CDR3aa: CASSPFGTGSAYEQYF

j_gene: TRBJ2-2
d_gene: TRBD2
abundance: .
v_gene: TRBV5-1
CDR3nt: TGCGCCAGCAGCTTGGGCGGGCCCGGCGGGAGCGGGGAGCTGTTTTTT
CDR3aa: CASSLGGPGGSGELFF

j_gene: TRBJ2-7
d_gene: TRBD2
abundance: .
v_gene: TRBV18
CDR3nt: TGTGCCAGCTCACCCCAGCTAGCGGGGGGCAGGTACGAGCAGTACTTC
CDR3aa: CASSPQLAGGRYEQYF

j_gene: TRBJ2-1
d_gene: .
abundance: .
v_gene: TRBV19
CDR3nt: TGTGCCAGTAGTTGGGTTGAGCAGTTCTTC
CDR3aa: CASSWVEQFF

j_gene: TRBJ2-3
d_gene: .
abundance: .
v_gene: TRBV5-1
CDR3nt: TGCGCCAGCAGCTTACGGCCTAGCACAGATACGCAGTATTTT
CDR3aa: CASSLRPSTDTQYF

j_gene: TRBJ1-2
d_gene: .
abundance: few
v_gene: TRBV30
CDR3nt: TGTGCCTGGAGTTGGGACCCCCGCGGCTATGGCTACACCTTC
CDR3aa: CAWSWDPRGYGYTF

j_gene: TRBJ1-6
d_gene: .
abundance: few
v_gene: TRBV5-1
CDR3nt: TGCGCCAGCAGCTTGGAGCAGGGAGCTTCACCCCTCCACTTT
CDR3aa: CASSLEQGASPLHF